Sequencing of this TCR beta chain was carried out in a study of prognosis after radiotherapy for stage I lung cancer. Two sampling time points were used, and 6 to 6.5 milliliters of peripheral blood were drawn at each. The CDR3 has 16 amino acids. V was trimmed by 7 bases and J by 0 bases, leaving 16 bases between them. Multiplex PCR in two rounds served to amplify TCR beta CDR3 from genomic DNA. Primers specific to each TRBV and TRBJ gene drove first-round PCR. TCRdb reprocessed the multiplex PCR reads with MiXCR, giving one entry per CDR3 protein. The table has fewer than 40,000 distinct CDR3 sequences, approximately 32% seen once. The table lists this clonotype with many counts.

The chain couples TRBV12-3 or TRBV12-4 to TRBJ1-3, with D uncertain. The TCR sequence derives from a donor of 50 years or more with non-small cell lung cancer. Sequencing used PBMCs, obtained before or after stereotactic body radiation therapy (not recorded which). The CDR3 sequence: CASIPPPLISGNTIYF. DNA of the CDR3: TGTGCCAGCATCCCCCCCCCTCTCATCTCTGGAAACACCATATATTTT.